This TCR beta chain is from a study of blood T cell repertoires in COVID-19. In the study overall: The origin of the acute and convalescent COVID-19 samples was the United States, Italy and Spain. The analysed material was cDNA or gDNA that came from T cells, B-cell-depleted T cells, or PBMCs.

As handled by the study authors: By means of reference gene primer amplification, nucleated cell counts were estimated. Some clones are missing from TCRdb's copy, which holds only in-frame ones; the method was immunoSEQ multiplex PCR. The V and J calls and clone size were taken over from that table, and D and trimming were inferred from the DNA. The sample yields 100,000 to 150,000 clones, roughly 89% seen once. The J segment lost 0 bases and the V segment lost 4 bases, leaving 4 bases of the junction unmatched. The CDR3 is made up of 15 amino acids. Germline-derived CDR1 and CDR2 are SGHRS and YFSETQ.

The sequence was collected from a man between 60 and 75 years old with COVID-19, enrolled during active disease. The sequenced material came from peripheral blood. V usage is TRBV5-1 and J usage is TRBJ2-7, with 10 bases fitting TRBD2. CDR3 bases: TGCGCCAGCAGCACGGGACTAGCGAGCTCCTACGAGCAGTACTTC. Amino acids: CASSTGLASSYEQYF.